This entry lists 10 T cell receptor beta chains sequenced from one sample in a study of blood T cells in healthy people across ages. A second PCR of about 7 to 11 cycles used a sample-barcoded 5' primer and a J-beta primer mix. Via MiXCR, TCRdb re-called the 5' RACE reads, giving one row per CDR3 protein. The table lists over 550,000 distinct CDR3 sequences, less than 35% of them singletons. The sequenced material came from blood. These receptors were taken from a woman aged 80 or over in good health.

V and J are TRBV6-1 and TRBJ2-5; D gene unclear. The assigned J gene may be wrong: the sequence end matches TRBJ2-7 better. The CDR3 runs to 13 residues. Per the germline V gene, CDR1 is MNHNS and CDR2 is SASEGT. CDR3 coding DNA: TGTGCCAGCCTGCTAGGAGAATCCGACGAGCAGTACTTC. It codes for CASLLGESDEQYF.

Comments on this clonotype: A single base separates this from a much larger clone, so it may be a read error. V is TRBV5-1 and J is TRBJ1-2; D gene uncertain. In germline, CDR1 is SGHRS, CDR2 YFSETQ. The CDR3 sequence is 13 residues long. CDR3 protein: CASLLVFNYDYTF. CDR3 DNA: TGCGCCAGCCTCCTTGTGTTTAACTATGACTACACCTTC.

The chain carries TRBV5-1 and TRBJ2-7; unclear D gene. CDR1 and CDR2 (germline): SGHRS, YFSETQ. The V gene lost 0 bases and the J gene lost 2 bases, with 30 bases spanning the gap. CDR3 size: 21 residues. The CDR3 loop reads CASSLGLLRHSVGSLAYEQYF. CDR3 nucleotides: TGCGCCAGCAGCTTGGGGCTTTTACGACATTCCGTCGGCTCCTTGGCCTACGAGCAGTACTTC.

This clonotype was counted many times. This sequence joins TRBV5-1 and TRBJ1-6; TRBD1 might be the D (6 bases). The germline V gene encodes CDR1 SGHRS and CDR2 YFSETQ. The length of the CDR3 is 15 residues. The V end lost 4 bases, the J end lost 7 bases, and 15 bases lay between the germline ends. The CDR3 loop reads CASSAGQKINSPLHF. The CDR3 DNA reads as TGCGCCAGCAGCGCCGGACAGAAAATCAATTCACCCCTCCACTTT.

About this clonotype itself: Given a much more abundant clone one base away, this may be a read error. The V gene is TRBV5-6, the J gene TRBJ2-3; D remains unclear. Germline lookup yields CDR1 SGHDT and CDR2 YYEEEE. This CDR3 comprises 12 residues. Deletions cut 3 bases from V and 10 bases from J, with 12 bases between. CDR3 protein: CASSSNTIAQYF. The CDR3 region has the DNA TGTGCCAGCAGCTCCAATACCATCGCGCAGTATTTT. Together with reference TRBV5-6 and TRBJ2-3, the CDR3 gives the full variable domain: DAGVTQSPTHLIKTRGQQVTLRCSPKSGHDTVSWYQQALGQGPQFIFQYYEEEERQRGNFPDRFSGHQFPNYSSELNVNALLLGDSALYLCASSSNTIAQYFGPGTRLTVL.

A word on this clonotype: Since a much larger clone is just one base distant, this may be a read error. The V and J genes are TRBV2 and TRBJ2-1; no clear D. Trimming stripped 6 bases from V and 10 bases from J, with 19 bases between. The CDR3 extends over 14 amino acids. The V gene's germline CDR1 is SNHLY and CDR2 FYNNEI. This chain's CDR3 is CASRKAGRFYEQFF. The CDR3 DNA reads TGTGCCAGCAGGAAGGCCGGCAGATTCTACGAGCAGTTCTTC.

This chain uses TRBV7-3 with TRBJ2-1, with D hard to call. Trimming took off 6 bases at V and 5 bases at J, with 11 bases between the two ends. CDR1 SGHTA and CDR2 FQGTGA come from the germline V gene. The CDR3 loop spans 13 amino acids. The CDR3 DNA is TGTGCCAGCAGTCCAGGACGTAACAATGAGCAGTTCTTC. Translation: CASSPGRNNEQFF.

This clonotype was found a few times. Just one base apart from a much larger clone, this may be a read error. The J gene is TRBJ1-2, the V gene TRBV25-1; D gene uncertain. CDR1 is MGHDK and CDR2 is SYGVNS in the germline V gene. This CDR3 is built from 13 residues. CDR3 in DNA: TGTGCCAGCAGGGAATACACGGCCTATGGCTACACCTTC. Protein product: CASREYTAYGYTF.

In nucleotides, the CDR3 is TGTGCCAGCTCCGAGGGACAGGGGGGAGATACGCAGTATTTT. Amino acid sequence: CASSEGQGGDTQYF. This chain links TRBV18 with TRBJ2-3, with TRBD1 matching over 11 bases. J was trimmed by 5 bases and V by 6 bases; bases with no gene match: 4. The CDR3 loop spans 14 amino acids. From germline, CDR1 is KGHSH and CDR2 LQKENI.

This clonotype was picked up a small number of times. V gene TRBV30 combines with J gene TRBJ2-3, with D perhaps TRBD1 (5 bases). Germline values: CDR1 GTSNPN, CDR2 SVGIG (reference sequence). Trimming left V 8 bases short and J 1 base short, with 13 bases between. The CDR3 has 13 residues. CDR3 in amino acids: CARLTAGTDTQYF. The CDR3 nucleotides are TGTGCCCGTTTGACAGCCGGCACAGATACGCAGTATTTT.